This TCR beta chain was retrieved from a study of HIV-infected patients and healthy controls. This clonotype was picked up many times. What it binds is unknown. The CDR3 has 16 amino acids. V lost 3 bases to trimming and J lost 1 base; unmatched junction nucleotides: 6. Around 530 ng RNA was reverse transcribed with alpha and beta constant-region primers. Alpha and beta chain libraries were made separately by chain-specific third strand synthesis with multiplexing indices. Each molecule carried a 12-nucleotide identifier made of two joined random hexamers added before amplification. TCRdb processed the 5' RACE reads anew with MiXCR; each CDR3 protein has one entry. The profile shows roughly 11,000 distinct CDR3 sequences, about 5.1% of them singletons. Notes on the study in general: CDR3 sharing between individuals was lower in HIV-infected patients than in healthy controls.

The repertoire came from unfractionated whole blood and reflected all unsorted peripheral T cells. The sequenced material came from blood. The V gene is TRBV12-3 or TRBV12-4, the J gene TRBJ1-5, with TRBD1 matching over 7 bases. This TCR was recovered from an adult in good health. The CDR3 nucleotides are TGTGCCAGCAGTTTCGGAGGGGGCGAGAGCAATCAGCCCCAGCATTTT. Protein product: CASSFGGGESNQPQHF.